This entry describes one T cell receptor (beta chain). The entry originates in a study of T cell responses to AZD1222 COVID-19 vaccine. CDR3 size: 13 residues. Trimming removed 2 bases from V and 1 base from J, with 8 bases in between. Germline V gene lookup returns CDR1 SQVTM and CDR2 ANQGSEA. The protocol was immunoSEQ multiplex PCR, while the TCRdb copy is restricted to in-frame clones and leaves out a portion. The data show about 70,000 clones, 85% seen once. The sequence came from an adult in good health. The sample here was peripheral blood, taken on day 0 of AZD1222 vaccination. The chain employs TRBV29-1 and TRBJ1-1; the D is unclear. As DNA, the CDR3 is TGCAGCGTTGAATTGACCCGGAACACTGAAGCTTTCTTT. Translation gives CSVELTRNTEAFF. The full variable domain, in which reference TRBV29-1 and TRBJ1-1 provide the parts outside the CDR3, is SAVISQKPSRDICQRGTSLTIQCQVDSQVTMMFWYRQQPGQSLTLIATANQGSEATYESGFVIDKFPISRPNLTFSTLTVSNMSPEDSSIYLCSVELTRNTEAFFGQGTRLTVV.